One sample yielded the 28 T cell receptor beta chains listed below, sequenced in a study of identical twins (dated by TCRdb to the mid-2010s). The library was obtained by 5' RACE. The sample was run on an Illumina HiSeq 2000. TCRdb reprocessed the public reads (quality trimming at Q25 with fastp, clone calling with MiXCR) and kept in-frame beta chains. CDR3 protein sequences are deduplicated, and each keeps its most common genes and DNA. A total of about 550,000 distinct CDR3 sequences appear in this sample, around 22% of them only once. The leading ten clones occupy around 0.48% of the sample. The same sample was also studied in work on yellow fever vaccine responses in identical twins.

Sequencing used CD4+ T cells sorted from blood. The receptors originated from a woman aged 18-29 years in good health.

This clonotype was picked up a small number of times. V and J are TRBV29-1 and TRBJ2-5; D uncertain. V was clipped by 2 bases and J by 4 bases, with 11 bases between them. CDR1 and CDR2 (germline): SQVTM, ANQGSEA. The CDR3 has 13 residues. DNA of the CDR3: TGCAGCGTTGAAAAGGTGAACAGAGAGACCCAGTACTTC. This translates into CSVEKVNRETQYF.

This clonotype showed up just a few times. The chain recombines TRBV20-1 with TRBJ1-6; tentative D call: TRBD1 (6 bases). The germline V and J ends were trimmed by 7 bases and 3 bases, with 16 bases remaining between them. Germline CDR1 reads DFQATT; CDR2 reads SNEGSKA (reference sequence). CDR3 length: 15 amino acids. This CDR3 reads CSVVTEGDYNSPLHF. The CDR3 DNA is TGCAGTGTTGTAACAGAGGGGGACTATAATTCACCCCTCCACTTT.

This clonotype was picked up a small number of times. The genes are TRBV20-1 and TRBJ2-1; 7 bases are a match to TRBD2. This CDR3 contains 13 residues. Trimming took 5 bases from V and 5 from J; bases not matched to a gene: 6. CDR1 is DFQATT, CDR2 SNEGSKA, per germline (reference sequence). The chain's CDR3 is CSAQRGVNNEQFF. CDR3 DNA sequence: TGCAGTGCTCAGCGGGGAGTCAACAATGAGCAGTTCTTC.

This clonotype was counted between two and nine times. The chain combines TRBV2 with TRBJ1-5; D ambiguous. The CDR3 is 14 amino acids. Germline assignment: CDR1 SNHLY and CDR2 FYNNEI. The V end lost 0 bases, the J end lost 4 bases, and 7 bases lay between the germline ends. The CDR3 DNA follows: TGTGCCAGCAGTGAAGCGGGCCTGAATCAGCCCCAGCATTTT. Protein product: CASSEAGLNQPQHF.

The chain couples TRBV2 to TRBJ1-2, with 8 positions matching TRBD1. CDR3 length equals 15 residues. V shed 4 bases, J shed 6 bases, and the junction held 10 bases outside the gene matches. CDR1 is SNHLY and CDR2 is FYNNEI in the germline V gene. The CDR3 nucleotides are TGTGCCAGCAGTGCGAATCAGGGGGCGCCCGATGGCTACACCTTC. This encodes CASSANQGAPDGYTF.

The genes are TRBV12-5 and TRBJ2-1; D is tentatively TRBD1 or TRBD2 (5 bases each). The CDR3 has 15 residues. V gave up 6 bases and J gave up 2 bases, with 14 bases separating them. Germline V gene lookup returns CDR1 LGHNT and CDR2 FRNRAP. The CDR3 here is CASGRDGAAYNEQFF. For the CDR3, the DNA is TGTGCTAGTGGCCGGGACGGGGCAGCCTACAATGAGCAGTTCTTC.

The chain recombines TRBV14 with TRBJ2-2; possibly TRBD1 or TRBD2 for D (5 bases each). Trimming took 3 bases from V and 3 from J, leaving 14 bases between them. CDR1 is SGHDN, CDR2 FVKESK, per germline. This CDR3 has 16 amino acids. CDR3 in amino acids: CASSQGFGTYTGELFF. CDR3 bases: TGTGCCAGCAGCCAGGGATTCGGGACCTACACCGGGGAGCTGTTTTTT.

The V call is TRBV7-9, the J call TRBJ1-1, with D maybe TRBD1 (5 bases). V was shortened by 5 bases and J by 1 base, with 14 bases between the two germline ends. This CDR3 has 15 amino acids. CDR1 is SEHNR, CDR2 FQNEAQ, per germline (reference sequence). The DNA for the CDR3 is TGTGCCAGCAGCCAGAGGGTAGGGGAGAACACTGAAGCTTTCTTT. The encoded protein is CASSQRVGENTEAFF.

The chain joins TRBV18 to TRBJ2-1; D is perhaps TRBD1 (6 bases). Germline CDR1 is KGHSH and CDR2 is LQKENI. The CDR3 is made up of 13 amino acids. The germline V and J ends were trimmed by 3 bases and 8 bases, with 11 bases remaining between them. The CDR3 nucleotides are TGTGCCAGCTCACCGGACAGACTCGATGAGCAGTTCTTC. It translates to CASSPDRLDEQFF.

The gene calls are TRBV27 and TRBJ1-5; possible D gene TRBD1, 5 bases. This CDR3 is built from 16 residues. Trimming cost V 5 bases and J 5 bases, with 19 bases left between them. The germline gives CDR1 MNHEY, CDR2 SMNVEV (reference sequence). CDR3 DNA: TGTGCCAGCAGTCGGGGCTCCGGTAGCGGTTATCAGCCCCAGCATTTT. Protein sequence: CASSRGSGSGYQPQHF.

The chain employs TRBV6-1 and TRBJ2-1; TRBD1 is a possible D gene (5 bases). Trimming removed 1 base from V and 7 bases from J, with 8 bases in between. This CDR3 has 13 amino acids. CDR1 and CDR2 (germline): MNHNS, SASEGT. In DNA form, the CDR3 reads TGTGCCAGCAGTGAAGTGGGGCAGAATGAGCAGTTCTTC. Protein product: CASSEVGQNEQFF.

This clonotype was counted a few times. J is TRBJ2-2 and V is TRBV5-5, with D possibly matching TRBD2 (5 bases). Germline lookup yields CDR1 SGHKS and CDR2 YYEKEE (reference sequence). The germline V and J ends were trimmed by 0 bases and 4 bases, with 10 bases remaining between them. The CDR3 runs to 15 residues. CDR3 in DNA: TGTGCCAGCAGCTTGGCGCTAGCAGGCACCGGGGAGCTGTTTTTT. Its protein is CASSLALAGTGELFF.

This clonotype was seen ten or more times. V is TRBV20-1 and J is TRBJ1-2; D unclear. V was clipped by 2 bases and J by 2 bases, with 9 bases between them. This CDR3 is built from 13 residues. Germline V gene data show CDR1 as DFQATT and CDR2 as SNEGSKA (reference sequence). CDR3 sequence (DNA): TGCAGTGCTAGACTAGGAACCAACTATGGCTACACCTTC. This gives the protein CSARLGTNYGYTF.

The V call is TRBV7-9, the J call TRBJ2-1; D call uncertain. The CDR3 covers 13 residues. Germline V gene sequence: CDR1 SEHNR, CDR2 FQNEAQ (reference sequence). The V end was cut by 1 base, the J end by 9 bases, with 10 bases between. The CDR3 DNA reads TGTGCCAGCAGCTTAGGGTCCTTGGGTGAGCAGTTCTTC. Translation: CASSLGSLGEQFF.

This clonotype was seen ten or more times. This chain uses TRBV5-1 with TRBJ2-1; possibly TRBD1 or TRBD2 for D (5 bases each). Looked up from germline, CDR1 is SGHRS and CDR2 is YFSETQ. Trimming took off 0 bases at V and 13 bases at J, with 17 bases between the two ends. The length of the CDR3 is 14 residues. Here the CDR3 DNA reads TGCGCCAGCAGCTTGGCCGGGGTCTTTGGGGACCAGTTCTTC. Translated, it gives CASSLAGVFGDQFF.

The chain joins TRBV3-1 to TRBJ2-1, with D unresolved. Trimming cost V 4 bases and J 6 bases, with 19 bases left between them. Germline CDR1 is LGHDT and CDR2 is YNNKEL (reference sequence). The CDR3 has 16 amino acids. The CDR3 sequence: CASSPSNRLGINEQFF. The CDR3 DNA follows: TGTGCCAGCAGCCCTTCCAATAGGTTGGGTATCAATGAGCAGTTCTTC.

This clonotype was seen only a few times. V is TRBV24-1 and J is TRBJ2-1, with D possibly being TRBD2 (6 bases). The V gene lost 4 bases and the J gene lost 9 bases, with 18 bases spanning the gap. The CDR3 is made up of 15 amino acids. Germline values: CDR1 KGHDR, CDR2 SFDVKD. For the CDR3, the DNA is TGTGCCACCAGTGAGGGGGGTGGGGGAATTGGTGAGCAGTTCTTC. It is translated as CATSEGGGGIGEQFF.

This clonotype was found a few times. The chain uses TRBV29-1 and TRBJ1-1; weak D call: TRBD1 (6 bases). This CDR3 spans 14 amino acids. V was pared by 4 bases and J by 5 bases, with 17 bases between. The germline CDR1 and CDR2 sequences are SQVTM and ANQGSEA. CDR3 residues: CSVGAGGPKTEAFF. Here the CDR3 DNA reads TGCAGCGTTGGGGCGGGGGGGCCGAAAACTGAAGCTTTCTTT.

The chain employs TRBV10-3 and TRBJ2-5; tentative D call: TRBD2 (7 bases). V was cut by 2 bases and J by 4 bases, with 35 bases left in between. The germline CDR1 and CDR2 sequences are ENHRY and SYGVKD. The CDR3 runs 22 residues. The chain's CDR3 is CAISETSGVSQGRGAKGETQYF. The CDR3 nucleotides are TGTGCCATCAGTGAGACTTCCGGGGTCTCCCAGGGTCGGGGGGCAAAGGGAGAGACCCAGTACTTC.

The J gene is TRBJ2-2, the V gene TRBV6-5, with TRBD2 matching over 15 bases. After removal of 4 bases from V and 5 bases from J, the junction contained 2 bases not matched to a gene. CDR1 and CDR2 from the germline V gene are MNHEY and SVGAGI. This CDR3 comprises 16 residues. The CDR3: CASSWTSGGDTGELFF. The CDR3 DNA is TGTGCCAGCAGTTGGACTAGCGGGGGGGATACCGGGGAGCTGTTTTTT.

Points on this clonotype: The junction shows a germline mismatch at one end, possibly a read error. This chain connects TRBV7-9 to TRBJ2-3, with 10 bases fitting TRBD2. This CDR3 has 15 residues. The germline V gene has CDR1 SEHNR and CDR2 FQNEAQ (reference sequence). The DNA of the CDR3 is TGTGCCAGCAGCCTAGCGGGAGCAACGGCAGATACGCAGTATTTT. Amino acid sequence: CASSLAGATADTQYF.

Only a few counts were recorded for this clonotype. As DNA, the CDR3 is TGCAGTGTTGGGGTACGTTATGGCTCCTACGAGCAGTACGTC. Its protein product is CSVGVRYGSYEQYV. The genes are TRBV20-1 and TRBJ2-7, with D unresolved. This CDR3 comprises 14 residues. Germline CDR1 and CDR2: DFQATT and SNEGSKA (reference sequence). Trimming pared 7 bases from V and 0 bases from J, leaving 16 bases between.

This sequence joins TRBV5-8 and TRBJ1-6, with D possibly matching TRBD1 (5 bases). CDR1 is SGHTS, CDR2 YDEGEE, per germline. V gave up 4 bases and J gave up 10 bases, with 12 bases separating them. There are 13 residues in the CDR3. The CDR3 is CASSPREKSPLHF. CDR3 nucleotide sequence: TGTGCCAGCAGCCCCAGGGAGAAATCACCCCTCCACTTT.

The CDR3 sequence: CSVGTSSGGYNEQFF. CDR3 sequence (DNA): TGCAGCGTTGGCACTTCTAGCGGGGGATACAATGAGCAGTTCTTC. The chain joins TRBV29-1 to TRBJ2-1; 10 bases agree with TRBD2. After removal of 4 bases from V and 4 bases from J, the junction contained 7 bases not matched to a gene. From germline, CDR1 is SQVTM and CDR2 ANQGSEA. The CDR3 loop spans 15 amino acids.

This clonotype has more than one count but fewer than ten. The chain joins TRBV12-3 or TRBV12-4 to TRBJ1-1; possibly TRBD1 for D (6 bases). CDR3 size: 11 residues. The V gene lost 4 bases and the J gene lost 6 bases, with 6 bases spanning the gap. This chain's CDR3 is CASSWTAEAFF. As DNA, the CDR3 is TGTGCCAGCAGTTGGACAGCTGAAGCTTTCTTT.

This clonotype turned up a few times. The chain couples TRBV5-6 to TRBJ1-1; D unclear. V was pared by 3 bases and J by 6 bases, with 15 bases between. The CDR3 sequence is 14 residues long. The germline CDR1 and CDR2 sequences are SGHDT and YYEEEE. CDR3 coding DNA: TGTGCCAGCAGCTCCCGGGTCGGAGGACCTGAAGCTTTCTTT. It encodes CASSSRVGGPEAFF.

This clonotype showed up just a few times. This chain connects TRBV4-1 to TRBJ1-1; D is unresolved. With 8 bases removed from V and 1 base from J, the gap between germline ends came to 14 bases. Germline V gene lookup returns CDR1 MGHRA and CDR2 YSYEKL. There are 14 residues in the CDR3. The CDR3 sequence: CASRIDPRNTEAFF. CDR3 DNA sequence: TGCGCCAGCCGAATTGACCCGAGGAACACTGAAGCTTTCTTT.

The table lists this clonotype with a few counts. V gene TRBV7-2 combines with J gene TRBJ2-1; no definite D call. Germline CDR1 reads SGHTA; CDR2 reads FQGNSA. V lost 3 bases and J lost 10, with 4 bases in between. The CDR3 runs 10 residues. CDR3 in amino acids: CASSFWEQFF. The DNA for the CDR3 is TGTGCCAGCAGCTTTTGGGAGCAGTTCTTC. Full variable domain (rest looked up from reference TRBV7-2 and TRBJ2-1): GAGVSQSPSNKVTEKGKDVELRCDPISGHTALYWYRQSLGQGLEFLIYFQGNSAPDKSGLPSDRFSAERTGGSVSTLTIQRTQQEDSAVYLCASSFWEQFFGPGTRLTVL.